A single sample is the source of the 29 T cell receptor beta chains below, sequenced in a study of blood T cell repertoires in COVID-19. The method was immunoSEQ multiplex PCR; TCRdb's version includes in-frame clones alone and lacks a portion of them. The sample holds 350,000 or so clones, about nine tenths seen once. Specimen: peripheral blood. All receptors come from a woman aged 30 to 39 with COVID-19, enrolled during active disease.

The chain carries TRBV5-6 and TRBJ1-5; D is perhaps TRBD1 (5 bases). The germline gives CDR1 SGHDT, CDR2 YYEEEE. The CDR3 loop spans 14 amino acids. V was trimmed by 4 bases and J by 3 bases, leaving 11 bases between them. The CDR3 nucleotides read TGTGCCAGCAGCCTTGACAGAACCAATCAGCCCCAGCATTTT. Protein: CASSLDRTNQPQHF.

CDR3 nucleotides: TGTGCCAGCAGCCAAGCGGGGGGGCCTGAGCAGTTCTTC. The encoded protein is CASSQAGGPEQFF. The chain couples TRBV3-1 (or the pseudogene TRBV3-2) to TRBJ2-1; 8 nucleotides match TRBD2. Germline CDR1 reads LGHDT; CDR2 reads YNNKEL (reference sequence). CDR3 size: 13 residues. The ends lost 1 base at V and 9 bases at J; junction bases unmatched: 2.

The rearrangement joins TRBV29-1 to TRBJ1-2, with TRBD1 identical over 7 bases. Germline V CDR1 and CDR2: SQVTM, ANQGSEA. Trimming at V came to 3 bases and at J to 6 bases, leaving 7 bases not matched to a gene. CDR3 length: 13 residues. For the CDR3, the DNA is TGCAGCGTTGACGAGGGGGCGCCCCATGGCTACACCTTC. Its protein is CSVDEGAPHGYTF. The full variable domain, completed using reference TRBV29-1 and TRBJ1-2, is SAVISQKPSRDICQRGTSLTIQCQVDSQVTMMFWYRQQPGQSLTLIATANQGSEATYESGFVIDKFPISRPNLTFSTLTVSNMSPEDSSIYLCSVDEGAPHGYTFGSGTRLTVV.

This chain uses TRBV18 with TRBJ1-1; D gene unclear. The CDR3 contains 13 residues. Looked up from germline, CDR1 is KGHSH and CDR2 is LQKENI. V was clipped by 3 bases and J by 5 bases, with 10 bases between them. The CDR3 loop is CASSPRRGTEAFF. DNA of the CDR3: TGTGCCAGCTCACCCCGGCGGGGAACTGAAGCTTTCTTT.

This chain uses TRBV10-1 with TRBJ2-1; the D is unclear. This CDR3 region has 12 residues. The V end lost 1 base, the J end lost 6 bases, and 4 bases lay between the germline ends. Germline V gene sequence: CDR1 WNHNN, CDR2 SYGVQD (reference sequence). The CDR3 region has the DNA TGCGCCAGCAGTGAGTTCGGCAATGAGCAGTTCTTC. It translates to CASSEFGNEQFF.

The rearrangement joins TRBV7-2 to TRBJ1-1; D unresolved. This CDR3 region has 14 residues. Looked up from germline, CDR1 is SGHTA and CDR2 is FQGNSA. Trimming took 4 bases from V and 1 from J, leaving 10 bases between them. CDR3 in DNA: TGTGCCAGCAGCTCGGTTCCCGGGAACACTGAAGCTTTCTTT. This gives the protein CASSSVPGNTEAFF.

The chain is built from TRBV5-1 and TRBJ1-2; 9 bases map to TRBD1. CDR1 is SGHRS, CDR2 YFSETQ, per germline. The CDR3 contains 16 residues. J lost 6 bases, V lost 0 bases, and 9 bases had no gene match. CDR3 region: CASSLGPGQGYDGYTF. The CDR3 DNA follows: TGCGCCAGCAGCTTGGGGCCGGGACAGGGATACGATGGCTACACCTTC.

CDR3 in amino acids: CASSLSGQYQETQYF. The CDR3 DNA is TGTGCCAGCAGCCTGTCTGGTCAGTACCAAGAGACCCAGTACTTC. V is TRBV11-2 and J is TRBJ2-5; D remains unclear. Trimming took 5 bases from V and 0 from J, leaving 13 bases between them. The CDR3 has 15 amino acids. CDR1 and CDR2 from the germline V gene are SGHAT and FQNNGV.

This sequence joins TRBV5-8 and TRBJ1-3; 11 bases are a match to TRBD1. The V gene's germline CDR1 is SGHTS and CDR2 YDEGEE. Unmatched junction bases numbered 5, after V lost 4 bases and J lost 5 bases. CDR3 length: 15 residues. CDR3 residues: CASSSGQGARNTIYF. For the CDR3, the DNA is TGTGCCAGCAGCAGCGGACAGGGGGCTAGAAACACCATATATTTT.

The chain employs TRBV3-1 (or the pseudogene TRBV3-2) and TRBJ1-2, with D perhaps matching TRBD1 (6 bases). The CDR3 length is 16 residues. In germline, CDR1 is LGHDT, CDR2 YNNKEL (reference sequence). V was clipped by 3 bases and J by 4 bases, with 18 bases between them. The CDR3 coding sequence is TGTGCCAGCAGCCATTACCCCGGGACAAGCCTCTATGGCTACACCTTC. Its translation: CASSHYPGTSLYGYTF.

This chain links TRBV13 with TRBJ2-1; 7 positions match TRBD1. The length of the CDR3 is 14 residues. The V gene end was trimmed by 3 bases and the J gene end by 4 bases; junction bases not matched to a gene: 3. Germline assignment: CDR1 PRHDT and CDR2 FYEKMQ (reference sequence). The CDR3 DNA reads as TGTGCCAGCAGCTTGAGACAGGGTTACAATGAGCAGTTCTTC. It is translated as CASSLRQGYNEQFF.

V and J are TRBV5-8 and TRBJ1-5; D possibly corresponds to TRBD1 (6 bases). CDR1 is SGHTS, CDR2 YDEGEE, per germline. Trimming took off 4 bases at V and 3 bases at J, with 17 bases between the two ends. The CDR3 runs to 16 residues. CDR3 in DNA: TGTGCCAGCAGCACTGGTAGGGGGTACACCAATCAGCCCCAGCATTTT. Encoded protein: CASSTGRGYTNQPQHF.

The count of this clone is one. This sequence joins TRBV7-8 and TRBJ1-1; 9 bases fit TRBD1. CDR3 size: 15 residues. The V gene's germline CDR1 is SGHVS and CDR2 FQNEAQ. V dropped 8 bases and J dropped 1; count of bases not matched to a gene: 8. The CDR3 sequence: CASSRQGEENTEAFF. The CDR3 DNA is TGTGCCAGCTCTAGACAGGGGGAAGAGAACACTGAAGCTTTCTTT. Full variable domain (outside the CDR3, taken from reference TRBV7-8 and TRBJ1-1): GAGVSQSPRYKVAKRGQDVALRCDPISGHVSLFWYQQALGQGPEFLTYFQNEAQLDKSGLPSDRFFAERPEGSVSTLKIQRTQQEDSAVYLCASSRQGEENTEAFFGQGTRLTVV.

V usage is TRBV6-5 and J usage is TRBJ1-5; D is undetermined. Deletions cut 8 bases from V and 5 bases from J, with 7 bases between. The germline CDR1 and CDR2 sequences are MNHEY and SVGAGI. The CDR3 length is 11 residues. CDR3 nucleotide sequence: TGTGCCAGCGGCGGGGATCAGCCCCAGCATTTT. As protein: CASGGDQPQHF.

The CDR3 region has the DNA TGCGCCAGCAGCCCGAGGGCGGATAATGAAAAACTGTTTTTT. This gives the protein CASSPRADNEKLFF. The J gene is TRBJ1-4, the V gene TRBV5-1, with D unclear. From germline, CDR1 is SGHRS and CDR2 YFSETQ. This CDR3 region has 14 residues. V was trimmed by 4 bases and J by 4 bases, leaving 11 bases between them.

The rearrangement links TRBV5-1 to TRBJ1-6; TRBD1 aligns across 7 bases. The CDR3 consists of 15 residues. The V and J ends lost 2 bases and 4 bases, in that order; junction bases with no gene match: 3. In germline, CDR1 is SGHRS, CDR2 YFSETQ. The CDR3 spells CASSLGTAYNSPLHF. DNA of the CDR3: TGCGCCAGCAGCTTAGGGACAGCTTATAATTCACCCCTCCACTTT.

The chain employs TRBV28 and TRBJ1-2, with unresolved D. Germline V gene data show CDR1 as MDHEN and CDR2 as SYDVKM. V was cut by 4 bases and J by 4 bases, with 4 bases left in between. The CDR3 contains 11 residues. This CDR3 is CASSSGYGYTF. The CDR3 DNA reads TGTGCCAGCAGTTCCGGCTATGGCTACACCTTC.

V and J are TRBV12-5 and TRBJ1-4; D is uncertain. Germline V gene sequence: CDR1 LGHNT, CDR2 FRNRAP. The CDR3 contains 17 residues. V gave up 1 base and J gave up 5 bases, with 17 bases separating them. CDR3 bases: TGTGCTAGTGGTTTGGCCTCGACACTCCCTGGGAATGAAAAACTGTTTTTT. Translated: CASGLASTLPGNEKLFF.

The chain recombines TRBV7-8 with TRBJ1-2; 9 bases map to TRBD1. The CDR3 consists of 14 residues. J gave up 6 bases and V 5 bases, and 7 bases lay outside the gene matches. Germline V gene sequence: CDR1 SGHVS, CDR2 FQNEAQ. CDR3 coding DNA: TGTGCCAGCAGCACCCGGGACAGGGCGGATGGCTACACCTTC. It codes for CASSTRDRADGYTF.

The DNA of the CDR3 is TGTGCCAGCAGCCGAACCCCTAATAAGGGGGAAGGGGGTGGCTACACCTTC. This gives the protein CASSRTPNKGEGGGYTF. V gene TRBV9 combines with J gene TRBJ1-2; possibly TRBD1 for D (6 bases). The length of the CDR3 is 17 residues. V lost 4 bases to trimming and J lost 7 bases, with 26 bases between them. CDR1 and CDR2 from the germline V gene are SGDLS and YYNGEE.

This clone was recorded once. The chain carries TRBV19 and TRBJ1-5, with D hard to call. Germline V gene lookup returns CDR1 LNHDA and CDR2 SQIVND (reference sequence). V was shortened by 3 bases and J by 8 bases, with 11 bases between the two germline ends. This CDR3 spans 13 amino acids. In DNA form, the CDR3 reads TGTGCCAGTAGTATCACAATTCTAGAGCCCCAGCATTTT. Protein sequence: CASSITILEPQHF.

CDR3 region: CASSLGYNGYTF. CDR3 nucleotide sequence: TGTGCCAGCAGCTTAGGGTACAATGGCTACACCTTC. The chain recombines TRBV7-9 with TRBJ1-2; no firm D call. CDR1 and CDR2 (germline): SEHNR, FQNEAQ (reference sequence). The CDR3 is 12 amino acids. With 1 base removed from V and 6 bases from J, the gap between germline ends came to 6 bases.

The CDR3 spells CASSAHTNTEAFF. CDR3 nucleotide sequence: TGTGCCAGCAGCGCCCACACGAACACTGAAGCTTTCTTT. This chain connects TRBV9 to TRBJ1-1; D ambiguous. Looked up from germline, CDR1 is SGDLS and CDR2 is YYNGEE. The CDR3 loop spans 13 amino acids. Deletions cut 3 bases from V and 1 base from J, with 7 bases between.

CDR3: CASSEGTGLNSPLHF. CDR3 DNA sequence: TGTGCCAGCAGTGAAGGGACAGGGCTGAATTCACCCCTCCACTTT. The chain employs TRBV6-1 and TRBJ1-6, with 8 bases lining up with TRBD1. The CDR3 runs 15 residues. Germline-derived CDR1 and CDR2 are MNHNS and SASEGT. With V trimmed by 1 base and J by 7 bases, 3 bases remained unmatched.

The genes are TRBV10-3 and TRBJ2-5, with D maybe TRBD2 (6 bases). The germline gives CDR1 ENHRY, CDR2 SYGVKD. This CDR3 is built from 14 residues. V lost 0 bases and J 4 bases, leaving 9 bases between the germline ends. CDR3 sequence: CAISESGRGETQYF. As DNA, the CDR3 is TGTGCCATCAGTGAGTCTGGGCGGGGAGAGACCCAGTACTTC.

This rearrangement joins TRBV5-6 to TRBJ1-2; D gene uncertain. This CDR3 is built from 13 residues. From germline, CDR1 is SGHDT and CDR2 YYEEEE. Deletions cut 0 bases from V and 4 bases from J, with 7 bases between. The CDR3 nucleotides are TGTGCCAGCAGCTTGGAGGCGGGCTATGGCTACACCTTC. It specifies CASSLEAGYGYTF.

The chain combines TRBV7-8 with TRBJ1-6; 9 positions agree with TRBD1. CDR3 length: 14 amino acids. Per germline, CDR1 SGHVS and CDR2 FQNEAQ. V lost 6 bases and J lost 7; bases outside the gene matches: 4. CDR3 amino acids: CASRFDRGNSPLHF. DNA of the CDR3: TGTGCCAGCAGATTTGACAGGGGGAATTCACCCCTCCACTTT.

The J gene is TRBJ1-1, the V gene TRBV3-1 (or the pseudogene TRBV3-2); D ambiguous. This CDR3 is 13 amino acids long. Germline V CDR1 and CDR2: LGHDT, YNNKEL (reference sequence). V lost 1 base, J lost 8 bases, and 11 bases lay in between. For the CDR3, the DNA is TGTGCCAGCAGCCAAGTTTTGGGTAGCGAAGCTTTCTTT. Protein sequence: CASSQVLGSEAFF.

The V and J genes are TRBV19 and TRBJ1-1; D remains unclear. The CDR3 has 15 amino acids. Looked up from germline, CDR1 is LNHDA and CDR2 is SQIVND (reference sequence). V lost 0 bases and J lost 1, with 9 bases in between. This CDR3 reads CASSIDLGRNTEAFF. In DNA form, the CDR3 reads TGTGCCAGTAGTATAGATCTGGGCAGGAACACTGAAGCTTTCTTT.